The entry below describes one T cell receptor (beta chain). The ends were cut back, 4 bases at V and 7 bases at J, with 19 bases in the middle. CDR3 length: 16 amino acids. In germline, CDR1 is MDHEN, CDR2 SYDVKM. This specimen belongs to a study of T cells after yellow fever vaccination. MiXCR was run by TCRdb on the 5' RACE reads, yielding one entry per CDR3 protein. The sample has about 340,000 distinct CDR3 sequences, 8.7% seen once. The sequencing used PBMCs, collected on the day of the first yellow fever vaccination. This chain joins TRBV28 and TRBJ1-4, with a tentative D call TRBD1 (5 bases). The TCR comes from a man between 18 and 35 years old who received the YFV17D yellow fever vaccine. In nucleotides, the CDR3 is TGTGCCAGCAGTTCCCCGGGTGGGGGGTTTGGTGAAAAACTGTTTTTT. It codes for CASSSPGGGFGEKLFF.